A selection of T cell receptor beta chains follows, all from one sample in a study of control samples from healthy donors and cancer patients. Profiled with immunoSEQ multiplex PCR; TCRdb holds only in-frame clones, not every one. The sample holds 200,000 or so clones; around 94% are singletons and the top ten take approximately 1.5%. Sequenced input: blood. The receptors originated from a man aged 50 to 60 in good health. Each CDR3 is given with its conserved first and last residue. The D gene is left open where the match is weak. Clone sizes are given selectively: once, few, many, or a class where the clone is expanded.

>TRBV6-2/TRBV6-3|once|.|TRBJ2-4
TGTGCCAGCAGTTACTTACTAGCCCAAACAGCCAAAAACATTCAGTACTTC
CASSYLLAQTAKNIQYF
>TRBV5-1|.|TRBD1|TRBJ1-6
TGCGCCAGCAGCTCCGGACAGGTGATTAATTCACCCCTCCACTTT
CASSSGQVINSPLHF
>TRBV18|.|TRBD1|TRBJ2-5
TGTGCCAGCTCACAGGGACAGGAGGAGACCCAGTACTTC
CASSQGQEETQYF
>TRBV5-1|.|.|TRBJ1-1
TGCGCCAGCAGCTCTCGGAGTTCGAACGCTGAAGCTTTCTTT
CASSSRSSNAEAFF
>TRBV2|.|.|TRBJ2-3
TGTGCCAGCATTGCGGAATCCGGACGACCAGATACGCAGTATTTT
CASIAESGRPDTQYF
>TRBV2|once|.|TRBJ2-6
TGTGCCAGCAGGGGCGTCCGCTCTGGGGCCAACGTCCTGACTTTC
CASRGVRSGANVLTF
>TRBV13|once|.|TRBJ2-6
TGTGCCAGCAGCTTAGGCCCGGGGGTAAGCTCTGGGGCCAACGTCCTGACTTTC
CASSLGPGVSSGANVLTF
>TRBV9|.|.|TRBJ1-4
TGTGCCAGCAGCGTCGACCCGGGTGAAAAACTGTTTTTT
CASSVDPGEKLFF
>TRBV28|.|TRBD1|TRBJ1-2
TGTGCCAGCAGTTTATGGGCCGAGACAGGGAGTGGCTACACCTTC
CASSLWAETGSGYTF
>TRBV2|few|TRBD2|TRBJ2-1
TGTGCCAGCGTTCCGGCGGGGGGAAGCTCCTACAATGAGCAGTTCTTC
CASVPAGGSSYNEQFF
>TRBV27|.|TRBD1|TRBJ2-2
TGTGCCAGCAGCAGGGGGTCAATCTTAGGGGTTAACACCGGGGAGCTGTTTTTT
CASSRGSILGVNTGELFF
>TRBV11-2|.|TRBD1|TRBJ1-2
TGTGCCAGCAGCCGGACAGGGGTTGGGCCTAACTATGGCTACACCTTC
CASSRTGVGPNYGYTF
>TRBV28|.|TRBD1|TRBJ1-5
TGTGCCAGCAGCTCTGACAGGGGCAATCAGCCCCAGCATTTT
CASSSDRGNQPQHF
>TRBV21-1|.|.|TRBJ2-2
TGTGCCAGCAGCAAATACCGTCTCCTGGGACTAGCGGGGGCGGGCACCGGGGAGCTGTTTTTT
CASSKYRLLGLAGAGTGELFF
>TRBV27|.|TRBD1|TRBJ1-2
TGTGCCAGCAGTCTAGTCGGGACAGGGGACCGAATTTCTGGCTACACCTTC
CASSLVGTGDRISGYTF
>TRBV4-2|.|.|TRBJ1-1
TGTGCCAGCAGCCCGCATGGGAGGGTGGCTGAAGCTTTCTTT
CASSPHGRVAEAFF
>TRBV28|.|TRBD1|TRBJ2-7
TGTGCCAGCAGTCCCTCGGAGACAGGGGGATACGAGCAGTACTTC
CASSPSETGGYEQYF
>TRBV6-2/TRBV6-3|.|TRBD1|TRBJ1-2
TGTGCCAGCAGTCCAGGGGGCCGCGATGGCTACACCTTC
CASSPGGRDGYTF
>TRBV6-5|.|.|TRBJ2-2
TGTGCCAGCAGTTATTCCAGGGCGAACACCGGGGAGCTGTTTTTT
CASSYSRANTGELFF
>TRBV14|.|.|TRBJ2-1
TGTGCCAGCAGCCAAGAAGAGTGGACGGGGCTACTTTCTAACAATGAGCAGTTCTTC
CASSQEEWTGLLSNNEQFF
>TRBV5-5|.|TRBD1|TRBJ1-1
TGTGCCAGCAGCCTGTGGACAGGGAACACTGAAGCTTTCTTT
CASSLWTGNTEAFF
>TRBV7-9|.|.|TRBJ1-1
TGTGCCAGCATCCAGGGGCTAGGGTCTTCGGGTGAAGCTTTCTTT
CASIQGLGSSGEAFF
>TRBV19|.|TRBD1|TRBJ1-1
TGTGCCAGTAGAAAGAGGGACAGGGGGCTTAACACTGAAGCTTTCTTT
CASRKRDRGLNTEAFF
>TRBV5-1|once|TRBD1|TRBJ2-3
TGCGCCACTCGGACAGGAGCCACAGATACGCAGTATTTT
CATRTGATDTQYF
>TRBV18|.|.|TRBJ1-6
TGTGCCAGCTCAGAACACGGGGATTCACCCCTCCACTTT
CASSEHGDSPLHF
>TRBV7-8|once|.|TRBJ1-2
TGTGCCAGCAGAGATTTGACAGCATCCCATGGAGGCTACACCTTC
CASRDLTASHGGYTF
>TRBV28|.|.|TRBJ1-2
TGTGCCAGCAGTAGTCGGGGCCGGGTGTGGGATGGCTACACCTTC
CASSSRGRVWDGYTF
>TRBV9|.|TRBD1|TRBJ1-5
TGTGCCAGCAGCCGCTCGACAGGGGGCTATCAGCCCCAGCATTTT
CASSRSTGGYQPQHF
>TRBV6-5|.|.|TRBJ1-3
TGTGCCAGCAGTACCACCCTAAGAGCTGGAAACACCATATATTTT
CASSTTLRAGNTIYF
>TRBV5-4|.|.|TRBJ1-5
TGTGCCAGCAGCTTGGATTACAATCAGCCCCAGCATTTT
CASSLDYNQPQHF
>TRBV4-1|.|TRBD2|TRBJ2-3
TGCGCCAGCAGCCAAGTTCTAGCGGGGGGGATTCCCACAGATACGCAGTATTTT
CASSQVLAGGIPTDTQYF
>TRBV6-4|.|.|TRBJ2-7
TGTGCCAGCTCCCCTTCGCCGCTGGGGGAGCAGTACTTC
CASSPSPLGEQYF